In its sample, the clone carrying this T cell receptor (beta chain) was seen a few times. Its antigen is as yet unknown. Based on clinical symptoms, serum thyroxine and TRAb, thyroid ultrasound and orbital computed tomography, diagnoses were reached. This sample is part of a study of T cells in Graves' hyperthyroidism and ophthalmopathy. Study-wide findings and caveats: Also found in blood were most expanded thyroid clonotypes above 0.001. Model output signaled ophthalmopathy a median roughly 6.1 months ahead of onset. Stable hyperthyroidism and ophthalmopathy were separated using 13 V-J signatures.

TCR beta CDR3 regions were amplified from RNA. Initially, a first-round RT-PCR of the TCR CDR3 employed the HTBI primer set. TCRdb re-derived calls from the multiplex PCR reads in MiXCR, one entry per CDR3 protein. The sample contains some 560,000 distinct CDR3 sequences, around 15% of which appear only once. This sequence was found in a woman aged 40 to 50 with Graves' hyperthyroidism. Sequenced material: blood.

The CDR3 spells CASSPQHENTGELFF. CDR3 bases: TGTGCCAGCAGCCCCCAACACGAGAACACCGGGGAGCTGTTTTTT. V is TRBV7-3 and J is TRBJ2-2, with D uncertain. Trimming took 5 bases from V and 1 from J, leaving 11 bases between them. Germline V CDR1 and CDR2: SGHTA, FQGTGA. The CDR3 has 15 residues.